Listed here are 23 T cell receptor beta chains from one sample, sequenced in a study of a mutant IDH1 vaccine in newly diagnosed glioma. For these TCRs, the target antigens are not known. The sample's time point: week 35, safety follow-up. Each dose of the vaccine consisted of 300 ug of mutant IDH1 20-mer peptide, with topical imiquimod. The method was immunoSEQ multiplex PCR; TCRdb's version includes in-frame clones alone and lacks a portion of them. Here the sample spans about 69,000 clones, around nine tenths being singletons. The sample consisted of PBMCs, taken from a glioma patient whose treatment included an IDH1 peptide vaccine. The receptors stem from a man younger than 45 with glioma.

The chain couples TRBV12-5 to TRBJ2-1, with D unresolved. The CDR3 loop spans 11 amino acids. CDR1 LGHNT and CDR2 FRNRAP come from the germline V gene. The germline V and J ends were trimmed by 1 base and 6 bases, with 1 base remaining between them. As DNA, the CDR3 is TGTGCTAGTGGTTTGGGCAATGAGCAGTTCTTC. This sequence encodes CASGLGNEQFF.

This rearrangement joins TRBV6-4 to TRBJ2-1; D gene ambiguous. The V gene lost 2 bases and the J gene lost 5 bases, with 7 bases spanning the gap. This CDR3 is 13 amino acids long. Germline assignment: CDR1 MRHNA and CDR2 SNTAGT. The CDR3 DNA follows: TGTGCCAGCAGTGACGGGGAAAACAATGAGCAGTTCTTC. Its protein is CASSDGENNEQFF.

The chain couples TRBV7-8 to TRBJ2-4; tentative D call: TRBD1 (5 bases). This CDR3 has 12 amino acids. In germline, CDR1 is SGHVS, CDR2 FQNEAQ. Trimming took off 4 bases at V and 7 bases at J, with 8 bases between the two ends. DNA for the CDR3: TGTGCCAGCAGCTCTCCAGGGAACATTCAGTACTTC. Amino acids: CASSSPGNIQYF.

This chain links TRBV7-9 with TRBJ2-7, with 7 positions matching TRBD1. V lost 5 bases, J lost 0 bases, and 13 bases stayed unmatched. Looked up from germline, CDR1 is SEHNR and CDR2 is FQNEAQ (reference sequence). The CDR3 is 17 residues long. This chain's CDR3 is CASSPLQTGKNSYEQYF. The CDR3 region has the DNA TGTGCCAGCAGCCCCCTTCAGACAGGGAAAAACTCCTACGAGCAGTACTTC.

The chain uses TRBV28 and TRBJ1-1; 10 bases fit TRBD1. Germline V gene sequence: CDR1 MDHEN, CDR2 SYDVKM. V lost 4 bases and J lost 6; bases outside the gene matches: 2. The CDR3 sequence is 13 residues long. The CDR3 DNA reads TGTGCCAGCAGTTCGGGACAGGGGTCTGAAGCTTTCTTT. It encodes CASSSGQGSEAFF.

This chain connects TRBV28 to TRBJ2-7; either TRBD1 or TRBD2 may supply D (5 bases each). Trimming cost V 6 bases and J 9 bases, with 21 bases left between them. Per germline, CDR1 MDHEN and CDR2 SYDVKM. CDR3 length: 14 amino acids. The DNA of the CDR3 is TGTGCCAGCAGCTCTGGGCTAGCACCCCAGGGGCAGTACTTC. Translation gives CASSSGLAPQGQYF. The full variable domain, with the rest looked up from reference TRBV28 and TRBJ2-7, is DVKVTQSSRYLVKRTGEKVFLECVQDMDHENMFWYRQDPGLGLRLIYFSYDVKMKEKGDIPEGYSVSREKKERFSLILESASTNQTSMYLCASSSGLAPQGQYFGPGTRLTVT.

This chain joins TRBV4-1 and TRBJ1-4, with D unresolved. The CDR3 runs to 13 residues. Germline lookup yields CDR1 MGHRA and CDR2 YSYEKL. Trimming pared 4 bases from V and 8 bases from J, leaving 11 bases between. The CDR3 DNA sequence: TGCGCCAGCAGCCTTTTACAAGGGGAAAAACTGTTTTTT. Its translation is CASSLLQGEKLFF.

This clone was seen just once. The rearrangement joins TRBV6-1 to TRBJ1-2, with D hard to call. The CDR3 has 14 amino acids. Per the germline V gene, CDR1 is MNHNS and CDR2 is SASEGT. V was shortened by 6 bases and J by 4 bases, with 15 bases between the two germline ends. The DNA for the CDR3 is TGTGCCAGCAGGGACCCCGAGGCTTTCTATGGCTACACCTTC. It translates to CASRDPEAFYGYTF.

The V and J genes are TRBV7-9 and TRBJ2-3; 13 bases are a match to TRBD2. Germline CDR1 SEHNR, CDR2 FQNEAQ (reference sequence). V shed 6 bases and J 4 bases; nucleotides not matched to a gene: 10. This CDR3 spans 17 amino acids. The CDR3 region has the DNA TGTGCCAGCAGGTGGACTAGCGGGAGTTGGAGGGCAGATACGCAGTATTTT. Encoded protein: CASRWTSGSWRADTQYF.

CDR3 bases: TGTGCCAGCAGCTTATCAGGGGATAACACTGAAGCTTTCTTT. Its translation: CASSLSGDNTEAFF. This chain joins TRBV11-3 and TRBJ1-1; perhaps TRBD1 as D (6 bases). This CDR3 comprises 14 residues. CDR1 and CDR2 (germline): SGHNT, YENEEA. Trimming left V 2 bases short and J 2 bases short, with 9 bases between.

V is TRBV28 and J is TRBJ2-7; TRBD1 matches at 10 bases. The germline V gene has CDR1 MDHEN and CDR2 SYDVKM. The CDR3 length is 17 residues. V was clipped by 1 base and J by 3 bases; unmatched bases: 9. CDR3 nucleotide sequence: TGTGCCAGCAGTTTATCGAGTTTGGGACAGGGGCTCTACGAGCAGTACTTC. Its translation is CASSLSSLGQGLYEQYF.

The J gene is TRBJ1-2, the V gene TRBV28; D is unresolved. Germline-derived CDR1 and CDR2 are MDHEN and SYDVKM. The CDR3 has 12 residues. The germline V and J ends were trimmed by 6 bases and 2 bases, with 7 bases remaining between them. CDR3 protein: CASSSGNYGYTF. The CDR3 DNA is TGTGCCAGCAGCTCAGGAAACTATGGCTACACCTTC.

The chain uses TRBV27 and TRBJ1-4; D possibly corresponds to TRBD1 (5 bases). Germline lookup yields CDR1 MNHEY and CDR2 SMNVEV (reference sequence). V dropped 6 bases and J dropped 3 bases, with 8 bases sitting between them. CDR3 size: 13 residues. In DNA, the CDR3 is TGTGCCAGCAGGACAGACCCTAATGAAAAACTGTTTTTT. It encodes CASRTDPNEKLFF.

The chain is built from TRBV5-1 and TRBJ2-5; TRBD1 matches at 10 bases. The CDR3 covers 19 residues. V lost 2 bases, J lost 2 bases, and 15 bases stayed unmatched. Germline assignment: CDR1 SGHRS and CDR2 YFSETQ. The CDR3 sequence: CASSFGTPGTGEGQETQYF. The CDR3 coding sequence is TGCGCCAGCAGCTTCGGGACACCCGGGACAGGGGAGGGGCAAGAGACCCAGTACTTC.

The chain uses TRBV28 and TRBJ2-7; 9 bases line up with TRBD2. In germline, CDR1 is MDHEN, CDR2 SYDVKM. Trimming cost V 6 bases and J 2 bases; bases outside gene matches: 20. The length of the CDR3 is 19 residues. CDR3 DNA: TGTGCCAGCAGCCCCACTAGCGGGCACTTGACGAGCGAAACCTACGAGCAGTACTTC. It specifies CASSPTSGHLTSETYEQYF.

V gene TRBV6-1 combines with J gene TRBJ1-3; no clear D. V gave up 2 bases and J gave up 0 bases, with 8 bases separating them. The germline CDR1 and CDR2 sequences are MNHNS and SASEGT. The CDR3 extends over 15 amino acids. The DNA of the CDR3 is TGTGCCAGCAGTGAACAAGGCAGCTCTGGAAACACCATATATTTT. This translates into CASSEQGSSGNTIYF.

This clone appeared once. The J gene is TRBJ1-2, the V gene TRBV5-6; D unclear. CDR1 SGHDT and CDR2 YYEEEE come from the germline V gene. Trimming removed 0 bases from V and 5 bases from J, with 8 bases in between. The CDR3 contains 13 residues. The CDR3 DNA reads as TGTGCCAGCAGCTTGGACCTTCTATATGGCTACACCTTC. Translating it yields CASSLDLLYGYTF. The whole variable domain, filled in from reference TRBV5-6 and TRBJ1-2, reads DAGVTQSPTHLIKTRGQQVTLRCSPKSGHDTVSWYQQALGQGPQFIFQYYEEEERQRGNFPDRFSGHQFPNYSSELNVNALLLGDSALYLCASSLDLLYGYTFGSGTRLTVV.

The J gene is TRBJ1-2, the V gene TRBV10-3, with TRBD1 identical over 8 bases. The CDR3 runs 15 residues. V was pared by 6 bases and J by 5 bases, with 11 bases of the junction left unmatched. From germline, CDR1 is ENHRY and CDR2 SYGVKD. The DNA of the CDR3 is TGTGCCATCAGCACAATCTTGGACAGGGAATATGGCTACACCTTC. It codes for CAISTILDREYGYTF.

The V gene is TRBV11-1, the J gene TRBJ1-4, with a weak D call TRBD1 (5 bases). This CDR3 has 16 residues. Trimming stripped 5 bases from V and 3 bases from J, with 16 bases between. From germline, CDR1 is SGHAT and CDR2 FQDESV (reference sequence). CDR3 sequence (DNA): TGTGCCAGCAGCCCCAGCGGGACCTACTCTAATGAAAAACTGTTTTTT. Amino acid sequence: CASSPSGTYSNEKLFF.

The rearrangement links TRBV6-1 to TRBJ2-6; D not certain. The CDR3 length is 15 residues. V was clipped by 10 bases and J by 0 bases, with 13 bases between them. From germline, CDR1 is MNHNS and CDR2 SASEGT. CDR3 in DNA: TGTGCCATCCTTGAGTGGGGCTCTGGGGCCAACGTCCTGACTTTC. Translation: CAILEWGSGANVLTF.

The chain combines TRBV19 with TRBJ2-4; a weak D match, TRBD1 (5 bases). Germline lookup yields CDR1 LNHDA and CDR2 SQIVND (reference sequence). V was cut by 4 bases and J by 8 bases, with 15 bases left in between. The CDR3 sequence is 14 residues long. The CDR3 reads CASSTDHRRDIQYF. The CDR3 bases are TGTGCCAGTAGTACAGATCACAGGCGAGACATTCAGTACTTC.

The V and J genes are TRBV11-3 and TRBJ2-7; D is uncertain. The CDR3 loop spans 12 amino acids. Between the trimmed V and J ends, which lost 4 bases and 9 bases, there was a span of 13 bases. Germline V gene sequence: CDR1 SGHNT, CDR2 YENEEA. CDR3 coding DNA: TGTGCCAGCAGCTCCGGCGTGGGGTCGCAGTACTTC. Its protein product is CASSSGVGSQYF.

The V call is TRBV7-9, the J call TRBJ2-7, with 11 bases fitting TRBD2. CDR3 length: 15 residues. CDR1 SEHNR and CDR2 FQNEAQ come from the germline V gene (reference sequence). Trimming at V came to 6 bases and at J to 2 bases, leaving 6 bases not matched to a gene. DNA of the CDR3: TGTGCCAGCAGAAAGGGGACTAGCGGAACCTACGAGCAGTACTTC. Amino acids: CASRKGTSGTYEQYF.